The sequence of this TCR beta chain was determined in a study of tumor and adjacent non-tumor tissue in lung cancer. On this clonotype itself: Its antigen is as yet unknown. Mismatch with germline at one junction end may stem from a read error.

Study-level points and caveats: In normal lung, the top 100 clones were significantly more dominant than in tumor. Tumor TCR diversity, when higher, was linked to shorter survival.

No cell sorting was done before RNA was extracted from the tissue. The library came from three nested PCR rounds adapted from ARM-PCR protocols. TCRdb itself ran the multiplex PCR reads through MiXCR, one entry per CDR3 protein. The sample lists around 200,000 distinct CDR3 sequences; around 70% were seen once. CDR3 length: 18 amino acids. CDR1 is DFQATT, CDR2 SNEGSKA, per germline (reference sequence). The V call is TRBV20-1, the J call TRBJ1-6; TRBD1 matches 10 bases. The clonotype originates from a man between 60 and 75 years old with non-small cell lung cancer. The sequencing sample was made of lung tumor tissue. CDR3 in amino acids: CNARDRGQGNYYNSLLHF. The CDR3 DNA is TGCAATGCTAGAGATAGGGGACAGGGGAATTACTACAATTCACTCCTCCACTTT.